The 10 T cell receptor beta chains in this list originate from one sample, sequenced in a study of OX40 agonist ivuxolimab in advanced cancers. Clones were read by immunoSEQ multiplex PCR, and TCRdb kept only the in-frame ones, dropping some. Found here are roughly 100,000 clones, more than 75% of them singletons; the top ten hold 0.31%. The source material was CD4+ or CD8+ T cells sorted from blood, sampled in a trial of the OX40 agonist ivuxolimab. The receptors stem from an adult with an advanced solid tumor such as melanoma, head and neck, liver or kidney cancer.

J is TRBJ2-1 and V is TRBV11-1; 11 nucleotides align to TRBD2. J was trimmed by 6 bases and V by 6 bases; bases with no gene match: 7. The CDR3 loop spans 15 amino acids. In germline, CDR1 is SGHAT, CDR2 FQDESV (reference sequence). The CDR3 DNA follows: TGTGCCAGCAGTTACTCTAGCGGGGGGTCCAATGAGCAGTTCTTC. Its protein is CASSYSSGGSNEQFF.

In its sample, this clone was seen once. V and J are TRBV4-1 and TRBJ1-2, with 7 bases matching TRBD1. The CDR3 length is 15 residues. V trimming: 3 bases; J trimming: 4 bases; junction bases outside the gene matches: 8. Germline CDR1 and CDR2: MGHRA and YSYEKL. CDR3 amino acids: CASSHLRQGSYGYTF. CDR3 DNA: TGCGCCAGCAGCCACTTAAGACAGGGCAGCTATGGCTACACCTTC.

This clone was counted a single time. J is TRBJ2-5 and V is TRBV20-1; D gene uncertain. CDR3 length: 10 residues. Germline V gene sequence: CDR1 DFQATT, CDR2 SNEGSKA (reference sequence). The germline V and J ends were trimmed by 1 base and 4 bases, with 1 base remaining between them. The chain's CDR3 is CSARGETQYF. The CDR3 region has the DNA TGCAGTGCTAGAGGAGAGACCCAGTACTTC.

The chain couples TRBV13 to TRBJ1-1; D unclear. CDR3 length equals 12 residues. Deletions cut 7 bases from V and 0 bases from J, with 6 bases between. CDR1 and CDR2 from the germline V gene are PRHDT and FYEKMQ (reference sequence). The CDR3: CASMRVNTEAFF. The CDR3 DNA is TGTGCCAGCATGCGTGTGAACACTGAAGCTTTCTTT.

The chain employs TRBV7-8 and TRBJ1-5, with TRBD1 as a possible D gene (6 bases). CDR1 and CDR2 (germline): SGHVS, FQNEAQ. The CDR3 loop spans 16 amino acids. V was clipped by 1 base and J by 6 bases, with 16 bases between them. The CDR3, as DNA: TGTGCCAGCAGCTTAGGGGCCGGGACAACGGGTCAGCCCCAGCATTTT. Residues: CASSLGAGTTGQPQHF.

The V call is TRBV5-4, the J call TRBJ1-4; D not certain. Germline lookup yields CDR1 SGHNT and CDR2 YYREEE (reference sequence). The CDR3 is 14 amino acids. V lost 0 bases and J lost 3, with 6 bases in between. CDR3 nucleotides: TGTGCCAGCAGCTTGGGGACCGCTAATGAAAAACTGTTTTTT. It yields the protein CASSLGTANEKLFF.

This clone was counted once. CDR3 sequence: CASSLGARTSGQPQHF. DNA of the CDR3: TGTGCCAGCAGCTTAGGGGCCAGGACGAGCGGACAGCCCCAGCATTTT. The V call is TRBV11-2, the J call TRBJ1-5; D is undetermined. Germline-derived CDR1 and CDR2 are SGHAT and FQNNGV. This CDR3 is built from 16 residues. The V end was cut by 1 base, the J end by 7 bases, with 17 bases between.

The chain joins TRBV19 to TRBJ2-5, with TRBD2 identical over 9 bases. The V and J ends lost 4 bases and 5 bases, in that order; junction bases with no gene match: 14. CDR3 length: 17 residues. CDR1 is LNHDA, CDR2 SQIVND, per germline (reference sequence). The CDR3 nucleotides read TGTGCCAGTAGTAGATCGATAGCGGGGGCCTTGGGGGAGACCCAGTACTTC. Its protein product is CASSRSIAGALGETQYF.

This rearrangement joins TRBV9 to TRBJ2-7; D is perhaps TRBD1 (5 bases). Deletions cut 1 base from V and 3 bases from J, with 14 bases between. The germline V gene has CDR1 SGDLS and CDR2 YYNGEE. There are 15 residues in the CDR3. CDR3 sequence: CASSVSDSRVYEQYF. Written as DNA, the CDR3 is TGTGCCAGCAGCGTATCCGACAGCAGGGTCTACGAGCAGTACTTC.

V is TRBV7-9 and J is TRBJ1-2, with D uncertain. CDR3 length: 13 amino acids. Trimming left V 1 base short and J 8 bases short, with 11 bases between. CDR1 is SEHNR, CDR2 FQNEAQ, per germline (reference sequence). The CDR3 sequence is CASSLEAAAGYTF. The CDR3, as DNA: TGTGCCAGCAGCTTAGAGGCGGCAGCGGGCTACACCTTC.